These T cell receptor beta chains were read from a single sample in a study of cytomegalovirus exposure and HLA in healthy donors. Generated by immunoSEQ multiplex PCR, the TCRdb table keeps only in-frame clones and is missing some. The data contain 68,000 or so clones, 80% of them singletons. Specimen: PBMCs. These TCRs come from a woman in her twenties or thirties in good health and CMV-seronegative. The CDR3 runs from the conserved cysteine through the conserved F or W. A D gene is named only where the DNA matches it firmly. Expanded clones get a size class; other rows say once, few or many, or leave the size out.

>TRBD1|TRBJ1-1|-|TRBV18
TGTGCCAGCTCACAAGATCCCGGGACAGTAGAAGCTTTCTTT
CASSQDPGTVEAFF
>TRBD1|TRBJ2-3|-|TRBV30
TGTGCCTGGAGTGTGCAGGGGGGCACAGATACGCAGTATTTT
CAWSVQGGTDTQYF
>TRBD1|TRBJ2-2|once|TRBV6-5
TGTGCCAGCAGGGGACAGGGGAACACCGGGGAGCTGTTTTTT
CASRGQGNTGELFF
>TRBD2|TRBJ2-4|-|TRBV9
TGTGCCAGCAGCCCTGGACTAGCGGGAGCCAAAAACATTCAGTACTTC
CASSPGLAGAKNIQYF
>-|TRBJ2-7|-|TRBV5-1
TGCGCCAGCAGCTCGGGACAAGGCTACGAGCAGTACTTC
CASSSGQGYEQYF
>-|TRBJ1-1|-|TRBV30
TGTGCCTGGACGTTCGGCACTGAAGCTTTCTTT
CAWTFGTEAFF
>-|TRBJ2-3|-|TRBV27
TGTGCCAGCAGTTTTCCTCCCGATACGCAGTATTTT
CASSFPPDTQYF
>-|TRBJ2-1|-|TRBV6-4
TGTGCCAGCAGTGAAGAGGGCAGCTCCTACAATGAGCAGTTCTTC
CASSEEGSSYNEQFF
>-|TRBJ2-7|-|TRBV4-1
TGCGCCAGCAGCCCCTACTACGAGGGGGCGGGGGAGCAGTACTTC
CASSPYYEGAGEQYF
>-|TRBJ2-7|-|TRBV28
TGTGCCATTTCGAGGTACGAGCAGTACTTC
CAISRYEQYF
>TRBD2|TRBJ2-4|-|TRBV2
TGTGCCAGCAGTGAAAGGCTAGCGGGGGGGCGAGCGGCCATTCAGTACTTC
CASSERLAGGRAAIQYF
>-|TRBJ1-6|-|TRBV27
TGTGCCAGCGGGAGGCAGTATAATTCACCCCTCCACTTT
CASGRQYNSPLHF
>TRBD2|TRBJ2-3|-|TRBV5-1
TGCGCCAGCAGCGCACGACTAGCGGGGGGGCCGAATACGCAGTATTTT
CASSARLAGGPNTQYF
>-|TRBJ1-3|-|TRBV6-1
TGTGCCAGCAGTGAAGAGGGGTCGACTGGAAACACCATATATTTT
CASSEEGSTGNTIYF
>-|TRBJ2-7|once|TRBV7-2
TGTGCCAGCAGCCAAGGAGGGACCTGGGTCCGCGAGCAGTACTTC
CASSQGGTWVREQYF
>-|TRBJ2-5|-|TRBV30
TGTGCCTGGAGTGTAACCGGAGGGGAGACCCAGTACTTC
CAWSVTGGETQYF
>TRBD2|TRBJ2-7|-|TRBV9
TGTGCCAGCAGCCCGAGCGGGGGGGTGGTTGGCGAGCAGTACTTC
CASSPSGGVVGEQYF
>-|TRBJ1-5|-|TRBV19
TGTGCCAGTAGTACGATACAGGGTCAGCCCCAGCATTTT
CASSTIQGQPQHF
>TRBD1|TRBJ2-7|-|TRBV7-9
TGTGCCAGCAGCTATACAGGGACAGGTTCGGGCTACGAGCAGTACTTC
CASSYTGTGSGYEQYF
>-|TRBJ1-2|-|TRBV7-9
TGTGCCAGCAGCGCATTACAGGGTTACTATGGCTACACCTTC
CASSALQGYYGYTF
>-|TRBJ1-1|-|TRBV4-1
TGCGCCAGCAGCCAAGGACTGGGTACGGACACTGAAGCTTTCTTT
CASSQGLGTDTEAFF
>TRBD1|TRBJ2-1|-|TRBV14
TGTGCCAGCAGCCAAATGGGACAGGGGAGACACAATGAGCAGTTCTTC
CASSQMGQGRHNEQFF
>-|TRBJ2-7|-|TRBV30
TGTGCCTGGAAGGGGGTCGGCAACTACGAGCAGTACTTC
CAWKGVGNYEQYF
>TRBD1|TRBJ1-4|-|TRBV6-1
TGTGCCAGCAGTGACCTCTCAGGGGGCAATGAAAAACTGTTTTTT
CASSDLSGGNEKLFF
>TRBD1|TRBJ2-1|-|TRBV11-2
TGTGCCACACACCCCGACAGGGGCAGACCGTTCTTC
CATHPDRGRPFF
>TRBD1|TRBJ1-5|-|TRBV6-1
TGTGCCAGCGGTAGACAGGGCCTAGCAAATCAGCCCCAGCATTTT
CASGRQGLANQPQHF
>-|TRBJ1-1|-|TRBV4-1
TGCGCCAGCAGCCAAGTAACCCGGAGAAACACTGAAGCTTTCTTT
CASSQVTRRNTEAFF
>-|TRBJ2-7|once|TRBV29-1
TGCAGCGTTGGAGAGGCATCCTACGAGCAGTACTTC
CSVGEASYEQYF
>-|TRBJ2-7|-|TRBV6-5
TGTGCCAGCAGTTACGGCCCTGGCTCCTACGAGCAGTACTTC
CASSYGPGSYEQYF
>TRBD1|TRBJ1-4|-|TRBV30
TGTGCCTCGGACGGACAGGGTGGTAATGAAAAACTGTTTTTT
CASDGQGGNEKLFF
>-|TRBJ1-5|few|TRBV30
TGTGCCTGGAGTGTCAGGGAGGATCAGCCCCAGCATTTT
CAWSVREDQPQHF
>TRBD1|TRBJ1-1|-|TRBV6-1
TGTGCCAGCATAAATGGGGACAGCCGCCGTGAAGCTTTCTTT
CASINGDSRREAFF
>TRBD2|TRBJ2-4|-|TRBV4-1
TGCGCCAGCAGCCAAGATCGACTAGCGGGGCTTCTAGCCAAAAACATTCAGTACTTC
CASSQDRLAGLLAKNIQYF
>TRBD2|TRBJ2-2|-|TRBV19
TGTGCCAGTAAGGGGACTAGCGTATTGGGGGAGCTGTTTTTT
CASKGTSVLGELFF
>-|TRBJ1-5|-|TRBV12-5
TGTGCTAGTGGTTTGTCCCCGTATCAGCCCCAGCATTTT
CASGLSPYQPQHF
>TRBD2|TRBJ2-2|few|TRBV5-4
TGTGCCAGCAGCTTTTCCCCAGCGGGGGCCATTACCGGGGAGCTGTTTTTT
CASSFSPAGAITGELFF
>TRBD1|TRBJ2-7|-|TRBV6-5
TGTGCCAGCAGTCCTAGGACAGGGGGCTACGAGCAGTACTTC
CASSPRTGGYEQYF
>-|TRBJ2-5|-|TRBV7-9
TGTGCCAGCAGCTTTCCACAGGGTCCAGAGACCCAGTACTTC
CASSFPQGPETQYF
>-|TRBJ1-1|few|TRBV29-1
TGCAGCGTTGCGGGACAAAGAAACACTGAAGCTTTCTTT
CSVAGQRNTEAFF
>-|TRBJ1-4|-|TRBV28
TGTGCCACCATCCGGCAGGGGCATGAAAAACTGTTTTTT
CATIRQGHEKLFF
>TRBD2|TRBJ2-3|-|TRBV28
TGTGCCAGCAGTTTATCAGCGGGGGGGGCCTCGGATACGCAGTATTTT
CASSLSAGGASDTQYF
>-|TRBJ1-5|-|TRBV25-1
TGTGCCAGCAGTGAGGTAGGGACACCTAATCAGCCCCAGCATTTT
CASSEVGTPNQPQHF
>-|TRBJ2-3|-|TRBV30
TGTGCCTGGAGTTTAACTAGGCACACAGATACGCAGTATTTT
CAWSLTRHTDTQYF
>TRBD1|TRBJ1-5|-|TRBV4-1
TGCGCCAGCAGCTTCGCCGGGACAGGGGGGATTCAGCCCCAGCATTTT
CASSFAGTGGIQPQHF
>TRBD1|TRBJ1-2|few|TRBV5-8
TGTGCCAGCAGCCAGACAGGGGGAGGCTACACCTTC
CASSQTGGGYTF
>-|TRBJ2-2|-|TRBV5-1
TGCGCCAGCAGCGTCGGGGATAACACCGGGGAGCTGTTTTTT
CASSVGDNTGELFF
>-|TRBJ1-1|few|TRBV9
TGTGCCAGCAGCCCTCACACTGAAGCTTTCTTT
CASSPHTEAFF
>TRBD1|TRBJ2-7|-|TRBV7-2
TGTGCCAGCAGCAAACGGACAGGGGGCTACTCCTACGAGCAGTACTTC
CASSKRTGGYSYEQYF
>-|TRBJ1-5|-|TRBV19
TGTGCCAGTAGTATTGCCGGTGATCAGCCCCAGCATTTT
CASSIAGDQPQHF
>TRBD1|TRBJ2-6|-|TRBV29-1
TGCAGCGTCTCCGGGACAGATGCGCTGGTCGGGGCCAACGTCCTGACTTTC
CSVSGTDALVGANVLTF
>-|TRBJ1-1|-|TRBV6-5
TGTGCCAGCAGTCAAGGGGGTGTAGGCACTGAAGCTTTCTTT
CASSQGGVGTEAFF
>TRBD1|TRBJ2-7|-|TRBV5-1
TGCGCCAGCAGCTTGGCCTCCGGGACAGGAAGCTCCTACGAGCAGTACTTC
CASSLASGTGSSYEQYF
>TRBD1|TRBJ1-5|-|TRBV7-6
TGTGCCAGCAGCTTAGGACAGGGCGGTCAGCCCCAGCATTTT
CASSLGQGGQPQHF
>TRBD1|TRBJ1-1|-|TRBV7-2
TGTGCCAGCAGCGTTGGGACAGTGAACACTGAAGCTTTCTTT
CASSVGTVNTEAFF
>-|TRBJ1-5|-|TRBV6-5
TGTGCCAGCAGCTCCAGTCGTTATAGCAATCAGCCCCAGCATTTT
CASSSSRYSNQPQHF